Following are 17 T cell receptor beta chains from one sample sequenced in a study of Graves' ophthalmopathy and Graves' hyperthyroidism. Beta-chain TCR CDR3 regions were amplified from RNA transcripts. An initial RT-PCR round employing HTBI primers preceded a second-round multiplex PCR. TCRdb re-called the multiplex PCR reads through MiXCR, storing one row per CDR3 protein. Among 450,000 to 600,000 distinct CDR3 sequences listed, about 35% were seen once. Sequenced: peripheral blood or thyroid tissue (not recorded which). These receptors came from an adult man with Graves' hyperthyroidism.

This clonotype appeared a few times. This sequence joins TRBV2 and TRBJ1-4; a possible D gene is TRBD1 (6 bases). V dropped 6 bases and J dropped 8 bases, with 22 bases sitting between them. The germline CDR1 and CDR2 sequences are SNHLY and FYNNEI. This CDR3 is built from 16 residues. CDR3 loop: CASSPQGQVMGEKLFF. CDR3 bases: TGTGCCAGCAGCCCCCAGGGGCAGGTGATGGGGGAAAAACTGTTTTTT.

CDR3 DNA: TGTGCTAGTGGTCAAGGGGCCCGGATCTCCTATGGCTACACCTTC. Residues: CASGQGARISYGYTF. V usage is TRBV12-5 and J usage is TRBJ1-2, with D possibly matching TRBD1 (5 bases). The CDR3 contains 15 residues. The V end was cut by 5 bases, the J end by 4 bases, with 17 bases between. CDR1 and CDR2 from the germline V gene are LGHNT and FRNRAP.

This clonotype showed up many times. The CDR3 DNA sequence: TGTGCCATCAGCCTAAAGACGGAAGAGCAGTACTTC. Amino acid sequence: CAISLKTEEQYF. This chain joins TRBV10-3 and TRBJ2-7; D remains ambiguous. Germline V CDR1 and CDR2: ENHRY, SYGVKD. Trimming shortened V by 6 bases and J by 7 bases, and 13 bases separated the two germline ends. The CDR3 loop spans 12 amino acids.

Of note for this clonotype: A much bigger clone sits one base away, suggesting this may be a read error. The chain uses TRBV11-2 and TRBJ2-7; D is ambiguous. V gave up 0 bases and J gave up 2 bases, with 11 bases separating them. This CDR3 spans 15 amino acids. Per germline, CDR1 SGHAT and CDR2 FQNNGV. The CDR3 here is CASSLDLGTPYEQYF. The CDR3 nucleotides read TGTGCCAGCAGCTTAGATCTCGGCACCCCCTACGAGCAGTACTTC.

A remark on this clonotype: A much larger clone sits a single nucleotide away, making a read error possible. No DNA is shown, since the ends of the CDR3 on it are uncertain; the CDR3 is the one TCRdb lists. The genes are TRBV12-3 or TRBV12-4 and TRBJ2-2; the D call in the table, TRBD1, was not verified against the DNA. The CDR3 extends over 15 residues, inclusive of both ends. The CDR3 protein is CASTPVGQGTGERFF.

The rearrangement links TRBV29-1 to TRBJ1-6; D is uncertain. Per the germline V gene, CDR1 is SQVTM and CDR2 is ANQGSEA. The CDR3 contains 11 residues. V shed 4 bases and J shed 10 bases, with 8 bases lying between them. Here the CDR3 DNA reads TGCAGCGTTGCAGCCTCCTCACCCCTCCACTTT. Protein product: CSVAASSPLHF.

This clonotype was seen a few times. The V call is TRBV28, the J call TRBJ1-5, with 8 bases matching TRBD1. CDR3 length equals 15 residues. Trimming at V came to 5 bases and at J to 3 bases, leaving 6 bases not matched to a gene. The germline V gene has CDR1 MDHEN and CDR2 SYDVKM. In DNA, the CDR3 is TGTGCCAGCAGTGACCGGGACAGGTACAATCAGCCCCAGCATTTT. Amino acids: CASSDRDRYNQPQHF.

This clonotype was picked up many times. The genes are TRBV7-3 and TRBJ2-5, with D tentatively TRBD1 or TRBD2 (5 bases each). The ends were cut back, 4 bases at V and 4 bases at J, with 16 bases in the middle. The CDR3 length is 15 residues. The germline V gene encodes CDR1 SGHTA and CDR2 FQGTGA. The CDR3 DNA follows: TGTGCCAGCAGCTCCCGGGACGGAGCTATAGAGACCCAGTACTTC. Its protein is CASSSRDGAIETQYF.

This clonotype was seen a few times. The V call is TRBV29-1, the J call TRBJ2-3; 8 bases match TRBD2. Per the germline V gene, CDR1 is SQVTM and CDR2 is ANQGSEA. The CDR3 contains 14 residues. V lost 7 bases, J lost 4 bases, and 10 bases stayed unmatched. The CDR3 reads CSATSGRGADTQYF. The CDR3 nucleotides are TGCAGCGCCACAAGCGGGAGAGGGGCAGATACGCAGTATTTT.

This clonotype was counted ten times or more. V gene TRBV2 combines with J gene TRBJ1-4; D is uncertain. This CDR3 has 15 amino acids. Germline V gene sequence: CDR1 SNHLY, CDR2 FYNNEI. Trimming stripped 2 bases from V and 2 bases from J, with 9 bases between. The CDR3 is CASSEWGSTNEKLFF. CDR3 DNA: TGTGCCAGCAGTGAATGGGGTAGCACTAATGAAAAACTGTTTTTT.

There are many counts of this clonotype. The V gene is TRBV15, the J gene TRBJ1-1, with a tentative D call TRBD1 (5 bases). The CDR3 contains 15 residues. CDR1 is LNHNV, CDR2 YYDKDF, per germline (reference sequence). The V end was cut by 1 base, the J end by 3 bases, with 12 bases between. CDR3 loop: CATSRVGGDDTEAFF. The CDR3 DNA reads TGTGCCACCAGCAGAGTAGGAGGGGACGACACTGAAGCTTTCTTT.

This clonotype was counted many times. The rearrangement uses TRBV7-2 and TRBJ2-7, with D perhaps TRBD2 (5 bases). Between the trimmed V and J ends, which lost 5 bases and 2 bases, there was a span of 13 bases. CDR3 length: 14 residues. Germline CDR1 is SGHTA and CDR2 is FQGNSA. CDR3 bases: TGTGCCAGCAGCCCAGACTACCGAGCCTACGAGCAGTACTTC. It specifies CASSPDYRAYEQYF.

This clonotype showed up many times. CDR3 DNA sequence: TGTGCCAGCAGCCAAGGACTAGCGGGAGGGATCGAGACCCAGTACTTC. It yields the protein CASSQGLAGGIETQYF. The chain couples TRBV4-2 to TRBJ2-5, with TRBD2 matching over 14 bases. Germline CDR1 and CDR2: LGHNA and YNFKEQ. The V gene end was trimmed by 1 base and the J gene end by 5 bases; junction bases not matched to a gene: 3. The CDR3 runs 16 residues.

As concerns this clonotype: One junction end does not reproduce the germline sequence, and a read error may be involved. V usage is TRBV11-1 and J usage is TRBJ1-1; D gene ambiguous. The CDR3 consists of 15 residues. Germline V gene data show CDR1 as SGHAT and CDR2 as FQDESV (reference sequence). CDR3 region: CTSSLARSPQPEAFF. DNA for the CDR3: TGTACCAGCAGCTTAGCTCGGTCTCCTCAGCCAGAAGCTTTCTTT. The entire variable domain, with the rest obtained from reference TRBV11-1 and TRBJ1-1, is as follows: EAEVAQSPRYKITEKSQAVAFWCDPISGHATLYWYRQILGQGPELLVQFQDESVVDDSQLPKDRFSAERLKGVDSTLKIQPAELGDSAMYLCTSSLARSPQPEAFFGQGTRLTVV.

This chain links TRBV29-1 with TRBJ2-5; TRBD1 matches 7 bases. This CDR3 comprises 15 residues. Unmatched junction bases numbered 13, after V lost 7 bases and J lost 2 bases. From germline, CDR1 is SQVTM and CDR2 ANQGSEA. The CDR3 nucleotides are TGCAGCGGGGGTTTCGGGGTGGGACAGCAAGAGACCCAGTACTTC. This translates into CSGGFGVGQQETQYF.

This rearrangement joins TRBV12-3 or TRBV12-4 to TRBJ2-7, with 7 bases matching TRBD1. The J call may be wrong; the DNA end is better matched by TRBJ2-5. The CDR3 has 13 residues. CDR3 nucleotides: TGTGCCAGCATTCCGACAGGGATCGGGACCCAGTACTTC. Its protein is CASIPTGIGTQYF.

The chain carries TRBV5-1 and TRBJ2-2; the match to TRBD2 covers 7 bases. The CDR3 runs to 15 residues. Germline V lookup: CDR1 SGHRS, CDR2 YFSETQ. The trim removed 6 bases at V and 1 base at J, leaving 6 bases unmatched. CDR3 DNA: TGCGCCAGCACCACCCGCGGGGGGAACACCGGGGAGCTGTTTTTT. Translated: CASTTRGGNTGELFF.